This TCR beta chain was recovered during a study of neurological immune-mediated disorders. Germline V gene data show CDR1 as SGHTA and CDR2 as FQGNSA. V lost 4 bases, J lost 8 bases, and 4 bases stayed unmatched. The CDR3 is made up of 14 amino acids. As for the cDNA, it was generated by 5'RACE with 10-nucleotide random UMIs. The yield of each sequencing run was over 160 million TCR-beta sequences from 15-18 subjects. MiXCR, run by TCRdb on the 5' RACE reads, gives a single entry per CDR3 protein. Here the sample spans roughly 18,000 distinct CDR3 sequences, 14% being singletons. This clonotype was seen at least ten times.

The sample comprised CD4+ T cells from blood. The chain has TRBV7-2 and TRBJ2-1, with 11 bases that match TRBD1. The sequence was obtained from a woman aged 55-70 years with HTLV-1-associated myelopathy (HAM/TSP). In DNA, the CDR3 is TGTGCCAGCAGCTCGGACAGGGGGCATGATGAGCAGTTCTTC. The encoded protein is CASSSDRGHDEQFF.